Below, 20 T cell receptor beta chains from the same sample are listed, as sequenced in a study of blood T cell repertoires in COVID-19. TCRdb's table, derived via immunoSEQ multiplex PCR, lists solely in-frame clones and lacks some. Of approximately 300,000 clones in the sample, 85% were seen once. Specimen: PBMCs or T cells enriched from blood (not recorded which). These receptor sequences come from a young woman who had been exposed to COVID-19.

The chain combines TRBV12-3 or TRBV12-4 with TRBJ1-1; D might be TRBD1 (6 bases). Trimming stripped 5 bases from V and 7 bases from J, with 14 bases between. The CDR3 length is 13 residues. CDR3: CASSQQGWGEAFF. The CDR3 DNA is TGTGCCAGCAGTCAACAGGGTTGGGGTGAAGCTTTCTTT.

In this sample, this clone turned up once. The CDR3 loop is CASSDTEVTIYF. The CDR3 DNA sequence: TGTGCCAGCAGTGACACGGAAGTCACCATATATTTT. The V call is TRBV9, the J call TRBJ1-3, with D unclear. Trimming took off 5 bases at V and 9 bases at J, with 12 bases between the two ends. Germline V gene sequence: CDR1 SGDLS, CDR2 YYNGEE. The CDR3 has 12 amino acids.

CDR3 region: CASSLGTDRYTF. As DNA, the CDR3 is TGTGCCAGCAGCTTGGGCACAGATCGTTACACCTTC. This rearrangement joins TRBV5-6 to TRBJ1-2; D not resolved. This CDR3 spans 12 amino acids. V was clipped by 0 bases and J by 11 bases, with 11 bases between them. The V gene's germline CDR1 is SGHDT and CDR2 YYEEEE.

The chain recombines TRBV6-5 with TRBJ2-3; D is perhaps TRBD2 (5 bases). V gave up 6 bases and J gave up 2 bases, with 15 bases separating them. Per germline, CDR1 MNHEY and CDR2 SVGAGI. The CDR3 loop spans 15 amino acids. CDR3 region: CASRSYGNPTDTQYF. The CDR3 DNA reads TGTGCCAGCAGGAGCTACGGGAATCCCACAGATACGCAGTATTTT.

This sequence joins TRBV10-3 and TRBJ2-7; 7 bases are shared with TRBD2. The CDR3 sequence is 13 residues long. Unmatched junction bases numbered 10, after V lost 11 bases and J lost 3 bases. Per germline, CDR1 ENHRY and CDR2 SYGVKD. CDR3: CAVAEGTIYEQYF. CDR3 nucleotides: TGTGCCGTCGCGGAAGGGACTATCTACGAGCAGTACTTC.

This clone was detected once. V is TRBV5-8 and J is TRBJ1-1; D is unresolved. The CDR3 runs to 16 residues. Germline V gene data show CDR1 as SGHTS and CDR2 as YDEGEE. Trimming left V 5 bases short and J 3 bases short, with 20 bases between. In nucleotides, the CDR3 is TGTGCCAGCAGGCTCACCTCGCTCTCGCGGGACACTGAAGCTTTCTTT. Translation gives CASRLTSLSRDTEAFF.

V gene TRBV28 combines with J gene TRBJ1-1, with D possibly being TRBD1 (5 bases). The CDR3 is 15 amino acids. Germline values: CDR1 MDHEN, CDR2 SYDVKM. Trimming left V 2 bases short and J 5 bases short, with 15 bases between. The CDR3 nucleotides read TGTGCCAGCAGTTTAGGTGGGGGGTCGGGGACTGAAGCTTTCTTT. Protein product: CASSLGGGSGTEAFF.

V usage is TRBV7-9 and J usage is TRBJ2-7, with 8 bases identical to TRBD1. The CDR3 has 13 amino acids. V gave up 7 bases and J gave up 5 bases; unmatched junction bases: 7. Germline V lookup: CDR1 SEHNR, CDR2 FQNEAQ (reference sequence). In DNA, the CDR3 is TGTGCCAGCATTATTGACAGGGGCCACGAGCAGTACTTC. Its protein is CASIIDRGHEQYF.

This chain joins TRBV11-2 and TRBJ2-1; 9 bases align to TRBD1. J gave up 7 bases and V 5 bases, and 12 bases lay outside the gene matches. Germline assignment: CDR1 SGHAT and CDR2 FQNNGV. This CDR3 is 16 amino acids long. CDR3 amino acids: CASSQKDRGSWNEQFF. CDR3 sequence (DNA): TGTGCCAGCAGCCAAAAGGACAGGGGAAGTTGGAATGAGCAGTTCTTC. The full variable domain, its missing parts supplied by reference TRBV11-2 and TRBJ2-1, is EAGVAQSPRYKIIEKRQSVAFWCNPISGHATLYWYQQILGQGPKLLIQFQNNGVVDDSQLPKDRFSAERLKGVDSTLKIQPAKLEDSAVYLCASSQKDRGSWNEQFFGPGTRLTVL.

This clone has just a few counts. This chain joins TRBV18 and TRBJ1-6, with a tentative D call TRBD1 (5 bases). Looked up from germline, CDR1 is KGHSH and CDR2 is LQKENI. V dropped 5 bases and J dropped 10 bases, with 12 bases sitting between them. CDR3 size: 13 residues. The CDR3 loop is CASSAGGSSPLHF. In DNA, the CDR3 is TGTGCCAGCTCAGCGGGGGGGAGCTCACCCCTCCACTTT.

This chain joins TRBV19 and TRBJ2-7; possibly TRBD1 for D (6 bases). Germline CDR1 LNHDA, CDR2 SQIVND (reference sequence). The V gene lost 5 bases and the J gene lost 4 bases, with 12 bases spanning the gap. There are 13 residues in the CDR3. In DNA form, the CDR3 reads TGTGCCAGTAGTGGAACAGGGCGGTACGAGCAGTACTTC. This sequence encodes CASSGTGRYEQYF.

Of note for this clone: Other nucleotide sequences in the sample specify the same CDR3. The chain combines TRBV28 with TRBJ2-7; maybe TRBD2 (6 bases). Germline-derived CDR1 and CDR2 are MDHEN and SYDVKM. CDR3 length: 12 amino acids. Trimming left V 2 bases short and J 4 bases short, with 6 bases between. CDR3: CASSLAGYEQYF. CDR3 bases: TGTGCCAGCAGTTTAGCGGGGTACGAGCAGTACTTC.

The table lists this clone with a count of one. V gene TRBV5-1 combines with J gene TRBJ1-1; 7 bases match TRBD1. CDR1 and CDR2 from the germline V gene are SGHRS and YFSETQ. V was clipped by 2 bases and J by 7 bases; unmatched bases: 5. The CDR3 loop spans 13 amino acids. The CDR3 reads CASSFGTAIEAFF. Written as DNA, the CDR3 is TGCGCCAGCAGCTTCGGGACAGCCATTGAAGCTTTCTTT.

J is TRBJ1-5 and V is TRBV7-2, with 7 bases identical to TRBD1. The germline gives CDR1 SGHTA, CDR2 FQGNSA. V gave up 5 bases and J gave up 1 base; unmatched junction bases: 5. CDR3 length: 15 residues. CDR3 sequence (DNA): TGTGCCAGCAGCCAAAGGACAGGAAGCAATCAGCCCCAGCATTTT. Translating it yields CASSQRTGSNQPQHF.

V usage is TRBV6-2 or TRBV6-3 and J usage is TRBJ2-1; 9 bases match TRBD2. In germline, CDR1 is MNHEY, CDR2 SVGEGT. The CDR3 runs 18 residues. V dropped 0 bases and J dropped 4; count of bases not matched to a gene: 10. CDR3 amino acids: CASSYSISGGRIYNEQFF. CDR3 DNA sequence: TGTGCCAGCAGTTACTCGATTAGCGGGGGCCGTATTTACAATGAGCAGTTCTTC.

J is TRBJ2-1 and V is TRBV11-1; tentative D call: TRBD2 (6 bases). The CDR3 spans 15 residues. Deletions cut 2 bases from V and 5 bases from J, with 13 bases between. Germline V gives CDR1 SGHAT, CDR2 FQDESV (reference sequence). CDR3 sequence reads: CASSLKYSGHNEQFF. CDR3 DNA: TGTGCCAGCAGCTTAAAGTATAGCGGACACAATGAGCAGTTCTTC.

The chain is built from TRBV5-1 and TRBJ2-7; 10 nucleotides match TRBD2. CDR1 is SGHRS, CDR2 YFSETQ, per germline. V shed 0 bases and J 2 bases; nucleotides not matched to a gene: 11. The CDR3 contains 18 residues. The DNA for the CDR3 is TGCGCCAGCAGCTTGGGGACCCTCGGACTAGCGGTTACCTACGAGCAGTACTTC. As protein: CASSLGTLGLAVTYEQYF.

The chain carries TRBV24-1 and TRBJ1-2; weak D call: TRBD1 (5 bases). Trimming left V 10 bases short and J 11 bases short, with 19 bases between. From germline, CDR1 is KGHDR and CDR2 SFDVKD. CDR3 length: 12 residues. The CDR3: CATSDTSKGYTF. CDR3 bases: TGTGCCACGTCCGACACCTCAAAGGGGTACACCTTC.

This chain connects TRBV20-1 to TRBJ1-5; D is ambiguous. The CDR3 totals 17 residues. The germline V gene has CDR1 DFQATT and CDR2 SNEGSKA (reference sequence). Trimming stripped 3 bases from V and 0 bases from J, with 18 bases between. For the CDR3, the DNA is TGCAGTGCTAGTGGGAGCCCTGGTGGCTATAGCAATCAGCCCCAGCATTTT. Protein: CSASGSPGGYSNQPQHF.

The genes are TRBV19 and TRBJ1-1, with TRBD1 matching 8 bases. V lost 10 bases, J lost 4 bases, and 11 bases stayed unmatched. This CDR3 is built from 14 residues. Germline V gene lookup returns CDR1 LNHDA and CDR2 SQIVND (reference sequence). The CDR3 sequence: CAINAGGWGTEAFF. The CDR3 coding sequence is TGTGCCATAAATGCAGGGGGCTGGGGCACTGAAGCTTTCTTT.